This entry concerns a single T cell receptor beta chain. These data belong to a study of siplizumab effects on memory and regulatory T cells. Produced via immunoSEQ multiplex PCR; TCRdb's table is partial and in-frame only. The data contain over 95,000 clones, 93% of them singletons. The CDR3 has 12 amino acids. Germline CDR1 reads MNHNY; CDR2 reads SVGAGI (reference sequence). V was clipped by 5 bases and J by 13 bases, with 12 bases between them. The sequence was collected from a human donor in good health. The chain employs TRBV6-6 and TRBJ1-6; no firm D call. The specimen sequenced was non-Treg CD4+ T cells sorted from blood. The DNA for the CDR3 is TGTGCCAGCAGTCTTATCGGGGATCCCCTCCACTTT. Translating gives CASSLIGDPLHF.